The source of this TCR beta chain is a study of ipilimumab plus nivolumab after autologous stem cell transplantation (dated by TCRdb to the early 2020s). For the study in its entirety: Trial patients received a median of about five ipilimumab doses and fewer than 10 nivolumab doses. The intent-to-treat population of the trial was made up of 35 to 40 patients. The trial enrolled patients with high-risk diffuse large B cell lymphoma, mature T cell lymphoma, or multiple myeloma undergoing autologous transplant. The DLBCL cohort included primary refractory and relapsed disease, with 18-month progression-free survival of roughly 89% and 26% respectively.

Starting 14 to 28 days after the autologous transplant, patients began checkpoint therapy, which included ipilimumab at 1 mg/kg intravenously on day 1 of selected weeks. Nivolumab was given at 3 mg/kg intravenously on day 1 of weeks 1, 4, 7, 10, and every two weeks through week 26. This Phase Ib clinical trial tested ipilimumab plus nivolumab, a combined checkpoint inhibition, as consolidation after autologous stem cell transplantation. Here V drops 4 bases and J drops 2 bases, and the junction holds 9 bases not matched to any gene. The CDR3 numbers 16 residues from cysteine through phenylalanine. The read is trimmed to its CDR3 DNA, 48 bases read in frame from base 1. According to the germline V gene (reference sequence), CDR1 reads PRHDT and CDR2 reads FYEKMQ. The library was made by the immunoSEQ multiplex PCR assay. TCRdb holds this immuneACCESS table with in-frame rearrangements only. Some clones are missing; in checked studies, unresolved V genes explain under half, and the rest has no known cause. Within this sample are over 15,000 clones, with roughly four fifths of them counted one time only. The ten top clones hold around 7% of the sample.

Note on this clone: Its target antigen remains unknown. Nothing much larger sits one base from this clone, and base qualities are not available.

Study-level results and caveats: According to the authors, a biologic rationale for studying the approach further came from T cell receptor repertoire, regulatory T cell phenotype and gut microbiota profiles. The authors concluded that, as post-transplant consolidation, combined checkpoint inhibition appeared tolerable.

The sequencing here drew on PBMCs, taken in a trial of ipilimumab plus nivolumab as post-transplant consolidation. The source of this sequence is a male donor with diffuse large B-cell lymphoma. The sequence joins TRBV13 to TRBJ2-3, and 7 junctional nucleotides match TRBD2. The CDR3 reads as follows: CASSSPRAGYTDTQYF. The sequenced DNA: TGTGCCAGCAGCTCCCCCCGAGCGGGGTACACAGATACGCAGTATTTT.